These 21 T cell receptor beta chains share one sample of origin, sequenced in a study of patients and donors after allogeneic stem cell transplantation. A single record per CDR3 protein comes from TCRdb applying MiXCR to the RT-PCR reads. Altogether around 160,000 distinct CDR3 sequences are present, roughly 30% being singletons, with the ten largest covering around 3.3%. The sequenced material came from blood, either unsorted or a sorted T cell fraction (not recorded which). The receptors here all came from a human donor who was either an allogeneic HSCT recipient or a stem cell or donor lymphocyte infusion donor (not recorded which). It is not recorded whose cells these are; they may come from a transplant donor.

V gene TRBV12-3 or TRBV12-4 combines with J gene TRBJ2-7, with D unclear. The germline V and J ends were trimmed by 4 bases and 6 bases, with 10 bases remaining between them. The CDR3 is 12 residues long. In DNA form, the CDR3 reads TGTGCCAGCAGTTCCGCGCCGCGCGAGCAGTACTTC. Its protein is CASSSAPREQYF.

This clonotype was seen only once. The V and J genes are TRBV7-9 and TRBJ2-7, with 13 bases that match TRBD2. V was clipped by 5 bases and J by 3 bases; unmatched bases: 4. Germline lookup yields CDR1 SEHNR and CDR2 FQNEAQ (reference sequence). The CDR3 runs 15 residues. CDR3 residues: CASSETSGRFYEQYF. DNA of the CDR3: TGTGCCAGCAGCGAGACTAGCGGGAGGTTCTACGAGCAGTACTTC.

This clonotype showed up just a few times. The V gene is TRBV20-1, the J gene TRBJ2-7, with 7 bases lining up with TRBD1. The CDR3 is 13 amino acids. Losses at the gene ends were 8 bases for V and 2 bases for J; bases not matched to a gene: 9. Germline loops: CDR1 DFQATT, CDR2 SNEGSKA (reference sequence). The CDR3 coding sequence is TGCAGTATAGAAGGGACAGAGACCTACGAGCAGTACTTC. This sequence encodes CSIEGTETYEQYF.

The rearrangement joins TRBV28 to TRBJ2-6; D ambiguous. The V gene's germline CDR1 is MDHEN and CDR2 SYDVKM. The CDR3 has 15 amino acids. V was clipped by 6 bases and J by 0 bases, with 9 bases between them. The CDR3 bases are TGTGCCAGCAGCACGGATAGCTCTGGGGCCAACGTCCTGACTTTC. This codes for CASSTDSSGANVLTF.

The J gene is TRBJ2-3, the V gene TRBV4-1; D gene unclear. Trimming took off 1 base at V and 7 bases at J, with 6 bases between the two ends. The CDR3 sequence is 12 residues long. Germline V lookup: CDR1 MGHRA, CDR2 YSYEKL. The CDR3 sequence: CASSQASNTQYF. The CDR3 DNA reads as TGCGCCAGCAGCCAAGCCAGTAATACGCAGTATTTT.

There are a few counts of this clonotype. The chain is built from TRBV29-1 and TRBJ1-6; 11 nucleotides agree with TRBD1. The CDR3 covers 14 residues. Germline assignment: CDR1 SQVTM and CDR2 ANQGSEA. V shed 5 bases, J shed 5 bases, and the junction held 2 bases outside the gene matches. For the CDR3, the DNA is TGCAGCGTTCGGACAGGGGGCCATAATTCACCCCTCCACTTT. Translation gives CSVRTGGHNSPLHF. The complete variable domain, with remaining parts taken from reference TRBV29-1 and TRBJ1-6, reads SAVISQKPSRDICQRGTSLTIQCQVDSQVTMMFWYRQQPGQSLTLIATANQGSEATYESGFVIDKFPISRPNLTFSTLTVSNMSPEDSSIYLCSVRTGGHNSPLHFGNGTRLTVT.

The chain has TRBV9 and TRBJ2-1, with D unclear. Germline loops: CDR1 SGDLS, CDR2 YYNGEE. The V end lost 0 bases, the J end lost 10 bases, and 8 bases lay between the germline ends. This CDR3 contains 12 residues. CDR3 coding DNA: TGTGCCAGCAGCGTAGAGGTAGGCGAGCAGTTCTTC. Protein product: CASSVEVGEQFF.

This clonotype was recorded a few times. The CDR3 DNA follows: TGTGCCAGCCGACGACCACAGGGGAACACTGAAGCTTTCTTT. This codes for CASRRPQGNTEAFF. V usage is TRBV4-2 and J usage is TRBJ1-1, with D possibly TRBD1 on 6 matching bases. The germline V gene has CDR1 LGHNA and CDR2 YNFKEQ. This CDR3 has 14 residues. V dropped 8 bases and J dropped 1 base, with 14 bases sitting between them.

The chain employs TRBV5-1 and TRBJ2-7, with D tentatively TRBD1 (7 bases). This CDR3 has 13 residues. CDR1 is SGHRS and CDR2 is YFSETQ in the germline V gene. Trimming removed 4 bases from V and 2 bases from J, with 10 bases in between. In nucleotides, the CDR3 is TGCGCCAGCAGCGGCGGGACAGCCTACGAGCAGTACTTC. Translated: CASSGGTAYEQYF.

This clonotype has more than one count but fewer than ten. The rearrangement joins TRBV7-8 to TRBJ1-2; D is undetermined. Germline CDR1 reads SGHVS; CDR2 reads FQNEAQ. Trimming left V 5 bases short and J 2 bases short, with 9 bases between. The CDR3 totals 13 residues. DNA of the CDR3: TGTGCCAGCAGCCTACACTCCAACTATGGCTACACCTTC. Translation: CASSLHSNYGYTF.

The J gene is TRBJ2-3, the V gene TRBV20-1; a weak D match, TRBD2 (6 bases). CDR1 is DFQATT and CDR2 is SNEGSKA in the germline V gene (reference sequence). The germline V and J ends were trimmed by 0 bases and 6 bases, with 19 bases remaining between them. The CDR3 loop spans 16 amino acids. As DNA, the CDR3 is TGCAGTGCTAGAGACCCCGCTAGCGCATATTTTGATACGCAGTATTTT. It specifies CSARDPASAYFDTQYF.

The chain employs TRBV6-2 or TRBV6-3 and TRBJ1-2; maybe TRBD1 (5 bases). Germline V gives CDR1 MNHEY, CDR2 SVGEGT. The ends were cut back, 8 bases at V and 2 bases at J, with 18 bases in the middle. The CDR3 loop spans 15 amino acids. CDR3 nucleotide sequence: TGTGCCAGCGGTCCGACAGAAGGAATAAACTATGGCTACACCTTC. It translates to CASGPTEGINYGYTF.

This clonotype was counted once. The chain has TRBV6-2 or TRBV6-3 and TRBJ2-7, with 13 bases fitting TRBD2. CDR3 length: 17 amino acids. CDR1 and CDR2 from the germline V gene are MNHEY and SVGEGT. Germline trimming cut 4 bases from V and 2 bases from J; bases unmatched to any gene: 8. The CDR3 sequence: CASSSTRLAGGTYEQYF. As DNA, the CDR3 is TGTGCCAGCAGTTCCACCCGACTAGCGGGAGGTACCTACGAGCAGTACTTC.

In this sample, this clonotype turned up a few times. This chain connects TRBV5-1 to TRBJ1-6, with TRBD1 identical over 7 bases. This CDR3 spans 13 amino acids. From germline, CDR1 is SGHRS and CDR2 YFSETQ. J was trimmed by 8 bases and V by 4 bases; bases with no gene match: 3. This CDR3 reads CASSPQGHSPLHF. DNA of the CDR3: TGCGCCAGCAGCCCACAGGGGCATTCACCCCTCCACTTT.

This clonotype was recorded a few times. The rearrangement links TRBV20-1 to TRBJ2-7, with 14 bases identical to TRBD2. V shed 4 bases and J 4 bases; nucleotides not matched to a gene: 3. This CDR3 is built from 14 residues. Germline values: CDR1 DFQATT, CDR2 SNEGSKA (reference sequence). The CDR3 loop is CSATGTSGSYEQYF. The DNA of the CDR3 is TGCAGTGCTACCGGGACTAGCGGGAGTTACGAGCAGTACTTC.

This clonotype was counted at least ten times. The J gene is TRBJ2-2, the V gene TRBV9; the match to TRBD1 covers 7 bases. Germline CDR1 SGDLS, CDR2 YYNGEE. V shed 4 bases, J shed 2 bases, and the junction held 8 bases outside the gene matches. The CDR3 runs to 16 residues. CDR3: CASSPTGTANTGELFF. The DNA of the CDR3 is TGTGCCAGCAGCCCCACCGGGACAGCCAACACCGGGGAGCTGTTTTTT.

For this clonotype: A read error is likely, as this CDR3 ends without the conserved phenylalanine or tryptophan. The chain combines TRBV12-3 or TRBV12-4 with TRBJ2-3; 8 bases agree with TRBD2. The CDR3 covers 16 residues. V lost 6 bases to trimming and J lost 5 bases; unmatched junction nucleotides: 13. The CDR3: CASSAYQSGRGDTQYS. In DNA, the CDR3 is TGTGCCAGCAGCGCCTACCAGAGCGGGAGAGGAGATACGCAGTATTCT.

In this sample, this clonotype turned up a few times. The chain couples TRBV29-1 to TRBJ2-3; D is ambiguous. V lost 1 base to trimming and J lost 5 bases, with 4 bases between them. Germline CDR1 SQVTM, CDR2 ANQGSEA. The CDR3 runs to 11 residues. The CDR3 nucleotides read TGCAGCGTTGAAGTCGGAGATACGCAGTATTTT. Its translation: CSVEVGDTQYF.

The rearrangement joins TRBV4-1 to TRBJ2-7; perhaps TRBD1 as D (5 bases). Germline-derived CDR1 and CDR2 are MGHRA and YSYEKL. There are 15 residues in the CDR3. The V gene lost 0 bases and the J gene lost 3 bases, with 12 bases spanning the gap. The CDR3 reads CASSQDWPDSYEQYF. CDR3 DNA sequence: TGCGCCAGCAGCCAAGATTGGCCTGACAGCTACGAGCAGTACTTC.

This clonotype was seen many times. This chain uses TRBV29-1 with TRBJ1-2; D is unclear. This CDR3 region has 14 residues. Germline CDR1 reads SQVTM; CDR2 reads ANQGSEA. V was cut by 6 bases and J by 4 bases, with 18 bases left in between. Written as DNA, the CDR3 is TGCAGCGTGGATGGAGGTTCCCGCAGCTATGGCTACACCTTC. Amino acids: CSVDGGSRSYGYTF.

This clonotype was observed many times. The chain couples TRBV4-1 to TRBJ1-5; a possible D gene is TRBD1 (5 bases). CDR1 and CDR2 from the germline V gene are MGHRA and YSYEKL. There are 16 residues in the CDR3. V shed 0 bases and J shed 7 bases, with 16 bases lying between them. The CDR3 protein is CASSQEVRGKGQPQHF. CDR3 DNA: TGCGCCAGCAGCCAAGAAGTCCGGGGCAAGGGACAGCCCCAGCATTTT.